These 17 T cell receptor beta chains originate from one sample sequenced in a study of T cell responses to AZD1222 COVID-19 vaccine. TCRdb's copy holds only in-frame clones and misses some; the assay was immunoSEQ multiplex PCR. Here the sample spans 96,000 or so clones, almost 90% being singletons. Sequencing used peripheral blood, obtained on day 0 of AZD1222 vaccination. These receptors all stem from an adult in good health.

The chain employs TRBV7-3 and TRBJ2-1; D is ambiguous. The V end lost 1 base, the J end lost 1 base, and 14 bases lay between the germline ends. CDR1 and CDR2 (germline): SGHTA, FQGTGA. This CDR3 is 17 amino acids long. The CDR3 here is CASSLIGPVGSYNEQFF. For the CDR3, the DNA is TGTGCCAGCAGCTTAATTGGGCCTGTTGGGTCCTACAATGAGCAGTTCTTC.

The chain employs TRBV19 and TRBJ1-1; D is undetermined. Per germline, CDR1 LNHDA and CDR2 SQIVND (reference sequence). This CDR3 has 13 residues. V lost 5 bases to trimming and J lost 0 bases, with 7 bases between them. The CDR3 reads CASSSTLNTEAFF. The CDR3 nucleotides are TGTGCCAGTAGTTCTACCTTGAACACTGAAGCTTTCTTT.

CDR3 amino acids: CASSVELLNTGELFF. CDR3 DNA: TGTGCCAGCAGCGTAGAACTCCTGAACACCGGGGAGCTGTTTTTT. This chain links TRBV9 with TRBJ2-2; no clear D gene. The CDR3 contains 15 residues. Trimming shortened V by 0 bases and J by 1 base, and 7 bases separated the two germline ends. Germline CDR1 and CDR2: SGDLS and YYNGEE. The full variable domain, rest sourced from reference TRBV9 and TRBJ2-2, is DSGVTQTPKHLITATGQRVTLRCSPRSGDLSVYWYQQSLDQGLQFLIQYYNGEERAKGNILERFSAQQFPDLHSELNLSSLELGDSALYFCASSVELLNTGELFFGEGSRLTVL.

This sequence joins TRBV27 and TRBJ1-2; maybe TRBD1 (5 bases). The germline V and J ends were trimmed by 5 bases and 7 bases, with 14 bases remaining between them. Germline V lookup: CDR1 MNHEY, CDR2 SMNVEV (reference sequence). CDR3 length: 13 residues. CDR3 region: CASSPGQGIGYTF. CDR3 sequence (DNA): TGTGCCAGCAGTCCCGGGCAGGGTATTGGCTACACCTTC.

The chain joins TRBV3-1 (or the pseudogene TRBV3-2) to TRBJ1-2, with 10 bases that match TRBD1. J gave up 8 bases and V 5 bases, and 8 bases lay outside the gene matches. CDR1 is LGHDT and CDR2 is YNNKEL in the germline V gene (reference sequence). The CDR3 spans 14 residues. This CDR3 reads CASSLGQGIGGYTF. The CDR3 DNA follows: TGTGCCAGCAGCTTGGGACAGGGGATTGGCGGCTACACCTTC.

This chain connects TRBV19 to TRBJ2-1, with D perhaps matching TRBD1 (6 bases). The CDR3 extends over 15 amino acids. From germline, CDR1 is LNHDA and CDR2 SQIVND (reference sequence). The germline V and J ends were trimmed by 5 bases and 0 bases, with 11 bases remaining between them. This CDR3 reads CASSASDSSYNEQFF. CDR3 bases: TGTGCCAGTAGTGCCTCGGACAGCTCCTACAATGAGCAGTTCTTC.

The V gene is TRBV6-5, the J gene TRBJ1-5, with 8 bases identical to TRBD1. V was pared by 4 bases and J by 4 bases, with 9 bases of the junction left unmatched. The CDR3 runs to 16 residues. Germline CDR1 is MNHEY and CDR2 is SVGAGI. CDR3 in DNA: TGTGCCAGCAGTTGGACAGGGATGTCGGGGAATCAGCCCCAGCATTTT. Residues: CASSWTGMSGNQPQHF.

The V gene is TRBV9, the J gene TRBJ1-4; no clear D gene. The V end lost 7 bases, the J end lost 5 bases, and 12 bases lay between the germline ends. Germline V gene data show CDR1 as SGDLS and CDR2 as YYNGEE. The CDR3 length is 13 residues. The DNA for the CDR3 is TGTGCCAGCTCCGTTGACCTGAATGAAAAACTGTTTTTT. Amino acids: CASSVDLNEKLFF.

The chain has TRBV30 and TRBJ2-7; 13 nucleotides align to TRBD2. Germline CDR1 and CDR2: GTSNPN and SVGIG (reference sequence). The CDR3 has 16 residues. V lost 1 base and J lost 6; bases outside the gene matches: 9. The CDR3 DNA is TGTGCCTGGAGTGGGCCGACTAGCGGGAGGAAGGGCGAGCAGTACTTC. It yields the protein CAWSGPTSGRKGEQYF.

CDR3 region: CATTGGLSYNEQFF. CDR3 sequence (DNA): TGTGCCACCACCGGGGGACTTTCATACAATGAGCAGTTCTTC. The V gene is TRBV24-1, the J gene TRBJ2-1, with D tentatively TRBD2 (6 bases). The ends were cut back, 8 bases at V and 4 bases at J, with 14 bases in the middle. CDR3 length: 14 amino acids. Germline V gene sequence: CDR1 KGHDR, CDR2 SFDVKD.

The CDR3 spells CASSLDTYEQYF. CDR3 nucleotides: TGCGCCAGCAGCTTAGACACTTACGAGCAGTACTTC. The V call is TRBV5-1, the J call TRBJ2-7; D remains unclear. The CDR3 spans 12 residues. Germline V gives CDR1 SGHRS, CDR2 YFSETQ. Trimming shortened V by 2 bases and J by 4 bases, and 7 bases separated the two germline ends. The full variable domain, rest sourced from reference TRBV5-1 and TRBJ2-7, is KAGVTQTPRYLIKTRGQQVTLSCSPISGHRSVSWYQQTPGQGLQFLFEYFSETQRNKGNFPGRFSGRQFSNSRSEMNVSTLELGDSALYLCASSLDTYEQYFGPGTRLTVT.

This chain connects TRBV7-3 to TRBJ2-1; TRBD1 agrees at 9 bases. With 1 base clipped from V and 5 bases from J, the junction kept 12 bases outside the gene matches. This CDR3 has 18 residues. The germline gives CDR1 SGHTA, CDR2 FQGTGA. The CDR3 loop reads CASSLNMGGTGMNNEQFF. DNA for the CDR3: TGTGCCAGCAGCTTAAATATGGGTGGGACAGGGATGAACAATGAGCAGTTCTTC.

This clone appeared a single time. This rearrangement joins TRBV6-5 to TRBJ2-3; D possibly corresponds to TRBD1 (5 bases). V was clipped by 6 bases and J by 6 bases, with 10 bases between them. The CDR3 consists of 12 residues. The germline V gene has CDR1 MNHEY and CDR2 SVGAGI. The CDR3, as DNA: TGTGCCAGCAGCTCCTACAGGGATACGCAGTATTTT. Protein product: CASSSYRDTQYF.

The CDR3 sequence: CASSPTTGQGLAKNIQYF. DNA for the CDR3: TGTGCCAGCTCCCCGACCACGGGACAGGGGCTAGCCAAAAACATTCAGTACTTC. This chain uses TRBV18 with TRBJ2-4; TRBD1 matches at 10 bases. V lost 6 bases, J lost 0 bases, and 11 bases stayed unmatched. Per germline, CDR1 KGHSH and CDR2 LQKENI. The CDR3 totals 18 residues.

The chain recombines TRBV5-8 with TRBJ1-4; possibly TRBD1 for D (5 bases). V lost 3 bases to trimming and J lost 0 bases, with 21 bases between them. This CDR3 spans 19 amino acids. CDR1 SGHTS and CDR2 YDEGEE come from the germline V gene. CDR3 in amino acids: CASSSSTSGPAPTNEKLFF. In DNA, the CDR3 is TGTGCCAGCAGCTCCTCAACCTCGGGACCCGCTCCAACTAATGAAAAACTGTTTTTT.

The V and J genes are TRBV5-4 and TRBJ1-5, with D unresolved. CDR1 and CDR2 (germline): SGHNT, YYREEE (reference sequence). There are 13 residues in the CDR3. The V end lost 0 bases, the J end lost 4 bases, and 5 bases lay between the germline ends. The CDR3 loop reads CASSLALNQPQHF. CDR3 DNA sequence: TGTGCCAGCAGCTTGGCCTTGAATCAGCCCCAGCATTTT.

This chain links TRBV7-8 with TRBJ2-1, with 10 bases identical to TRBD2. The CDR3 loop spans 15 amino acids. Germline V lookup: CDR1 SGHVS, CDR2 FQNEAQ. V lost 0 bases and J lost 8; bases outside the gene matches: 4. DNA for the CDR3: TGTGCCAGCAGCTTAGCACTAGCGGGGTGGGATGAGCAGTTCTTC. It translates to CASSLALAGWDEQFF.